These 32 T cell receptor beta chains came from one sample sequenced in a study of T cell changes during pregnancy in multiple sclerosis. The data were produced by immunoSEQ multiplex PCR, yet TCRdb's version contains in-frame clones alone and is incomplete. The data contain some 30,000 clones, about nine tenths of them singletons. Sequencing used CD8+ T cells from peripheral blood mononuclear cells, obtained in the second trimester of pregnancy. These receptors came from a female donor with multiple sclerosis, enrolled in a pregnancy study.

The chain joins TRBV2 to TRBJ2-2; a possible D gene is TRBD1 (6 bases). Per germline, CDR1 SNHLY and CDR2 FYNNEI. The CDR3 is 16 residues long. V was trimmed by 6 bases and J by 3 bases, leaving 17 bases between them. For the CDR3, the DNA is TGTGCCAGCAGCGAGACAGGAGAAACTTACACCGGGGAGCTGTTTTTT. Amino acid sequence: CASSETGETYTGELFF. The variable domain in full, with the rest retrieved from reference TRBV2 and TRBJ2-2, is EPEVTQTPSHQVTQMGQEVILRCVPISNHLYFYWYRQILGQKVEFLVSFYNNEISEKSEIFDDQFSVERPDGSNFTLKIRSTKLEDSAMYFCASSETGETYTGELFFGEGSRLTVL.

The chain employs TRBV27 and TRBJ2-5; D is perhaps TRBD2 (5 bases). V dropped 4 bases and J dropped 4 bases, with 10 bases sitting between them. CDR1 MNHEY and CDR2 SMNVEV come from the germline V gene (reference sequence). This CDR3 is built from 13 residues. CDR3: CASSSSFPETQYF. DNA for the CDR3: TGTGCCAGCAGTTCTAGCTTTCCAGAGACCCAGTACTTC.

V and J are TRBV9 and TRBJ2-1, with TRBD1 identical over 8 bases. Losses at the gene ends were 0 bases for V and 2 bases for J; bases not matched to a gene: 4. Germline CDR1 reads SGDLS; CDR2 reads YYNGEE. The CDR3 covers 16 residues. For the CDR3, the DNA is TGTGCCAGCAGCGTAGATCCAGGGGGCCCCTACAATGAGCAGTTCTTC. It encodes CASSVDPGGPYNEQFF.

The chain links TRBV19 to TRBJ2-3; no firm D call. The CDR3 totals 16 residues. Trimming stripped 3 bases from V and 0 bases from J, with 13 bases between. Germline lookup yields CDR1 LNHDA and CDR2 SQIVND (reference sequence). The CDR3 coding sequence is TGTGCCAGTAGTATTCGCGAGCGTCCCAGCACAGATACGCAGTATTTT. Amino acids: CASSIRERPSTDTQYF.

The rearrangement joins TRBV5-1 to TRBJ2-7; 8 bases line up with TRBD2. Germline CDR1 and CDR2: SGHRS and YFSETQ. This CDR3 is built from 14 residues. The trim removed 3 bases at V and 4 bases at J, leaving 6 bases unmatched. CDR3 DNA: TGCGCCAGCAGCTGGGTTGGCGGGAGGTACGAGCAGTACTTC. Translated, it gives CASSWVGGRYEQYF.

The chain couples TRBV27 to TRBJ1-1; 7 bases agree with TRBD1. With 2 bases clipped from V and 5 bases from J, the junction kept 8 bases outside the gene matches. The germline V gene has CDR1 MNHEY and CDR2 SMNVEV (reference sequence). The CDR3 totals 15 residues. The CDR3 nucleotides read TGTGCCAGCAGTTTAATCAGGGGGGTGGGAACTGAAGCTTTCTTT. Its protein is CASSLIRGVGTEAFF.

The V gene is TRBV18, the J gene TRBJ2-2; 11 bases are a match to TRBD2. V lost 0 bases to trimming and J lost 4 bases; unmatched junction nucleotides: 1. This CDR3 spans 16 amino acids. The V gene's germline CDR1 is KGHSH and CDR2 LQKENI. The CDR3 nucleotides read TGTGCCAGCTCACCACCAGGGACTAGCGGCACCGGGGAGCTGTTTTTT. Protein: CASSPPGTSGTGELFF.

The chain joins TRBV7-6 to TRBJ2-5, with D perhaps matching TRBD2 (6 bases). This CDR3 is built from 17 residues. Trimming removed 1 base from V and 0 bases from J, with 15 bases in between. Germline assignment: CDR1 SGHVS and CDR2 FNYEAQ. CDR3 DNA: TGTGCCAGCAGCTTAGTATTTGGAGCGGGCAACCAAGAGACCCAGTACTTC. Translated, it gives CASSLVFGAGNQETQYF.

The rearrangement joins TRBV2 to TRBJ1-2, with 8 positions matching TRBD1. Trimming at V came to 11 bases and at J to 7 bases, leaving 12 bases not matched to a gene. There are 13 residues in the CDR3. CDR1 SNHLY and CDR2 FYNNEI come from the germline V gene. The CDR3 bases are TGTGCCGCGGAATTAGGACAGGGAGGTGGCTACACCTTC. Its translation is CAAELGQGGGYTF.

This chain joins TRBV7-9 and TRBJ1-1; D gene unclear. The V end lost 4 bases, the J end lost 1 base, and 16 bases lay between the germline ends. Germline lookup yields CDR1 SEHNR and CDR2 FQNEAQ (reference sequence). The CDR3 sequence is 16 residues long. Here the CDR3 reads CASSSLMYSKNTEAFF. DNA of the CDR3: TGTGCCAGCAGCTCCCTAATGTACTCAAAGAACACTGAAGCTTTCTTT.

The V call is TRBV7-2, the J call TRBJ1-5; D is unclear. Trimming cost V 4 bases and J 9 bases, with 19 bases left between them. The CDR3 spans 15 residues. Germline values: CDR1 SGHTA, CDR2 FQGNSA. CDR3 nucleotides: TGTGCCAGCAGCTCCTTCAGAGGGTCCCTCCGGCCCCAGCATTTT. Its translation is CASSSFRGSLRPQHF.

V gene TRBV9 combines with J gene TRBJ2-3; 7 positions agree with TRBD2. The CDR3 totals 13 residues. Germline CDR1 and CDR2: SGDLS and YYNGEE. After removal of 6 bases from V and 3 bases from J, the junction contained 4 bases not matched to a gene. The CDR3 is CASTDGRTDTQYF. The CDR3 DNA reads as TGTGCCAGCACCGACGGGAGGACAGATACGCAGTATTTT.

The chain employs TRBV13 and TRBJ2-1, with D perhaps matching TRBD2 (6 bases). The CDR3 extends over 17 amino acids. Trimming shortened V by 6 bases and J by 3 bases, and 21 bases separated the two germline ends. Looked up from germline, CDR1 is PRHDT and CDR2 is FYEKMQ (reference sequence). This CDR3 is CASRRGDLDTHYNEQFF. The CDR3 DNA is TGTGCCAGCAGGCGGGGTGATTTGGACACCCACTACAATGAGCAGTTCTTC.

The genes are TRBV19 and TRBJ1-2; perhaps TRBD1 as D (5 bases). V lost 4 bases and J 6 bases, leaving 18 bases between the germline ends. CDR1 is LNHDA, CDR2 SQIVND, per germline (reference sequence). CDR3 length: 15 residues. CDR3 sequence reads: CASSTRQPLRNGYTF. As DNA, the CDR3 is TGTGCCAGTAGTACTCGACAGCCGCTAAGGAATGGCTACACCTTC.

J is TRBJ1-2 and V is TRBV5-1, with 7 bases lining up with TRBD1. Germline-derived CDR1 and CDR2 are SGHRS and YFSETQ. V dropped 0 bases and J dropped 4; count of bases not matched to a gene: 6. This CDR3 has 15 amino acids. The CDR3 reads CASSLGEGQFYGYTF. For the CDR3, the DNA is TGCGCCAGCAGCTTGGGTGAGGGACAGTTCTATGGCTACACCTTC. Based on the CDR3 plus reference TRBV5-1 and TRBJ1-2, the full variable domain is KAGVTQTPRYLIKTRGQQVTLSCSPISGHRSVSWYQQTPGQGLQFLFEYFSETQRNKGNFPGRFSGRQFSNSRSEMNVSTLELGDSALYLCASSLGEGQFYGYTFGSGTRLTVV.

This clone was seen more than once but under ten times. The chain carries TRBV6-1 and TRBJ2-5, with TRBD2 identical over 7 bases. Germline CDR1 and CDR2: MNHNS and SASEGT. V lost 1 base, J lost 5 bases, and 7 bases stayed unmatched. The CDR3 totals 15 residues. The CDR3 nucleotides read TGTGCCAGCAGTGAAGAAATAGCGGGTCGGGAGACCCAGTACTTC. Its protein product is CASSEEIAGRETQYF.

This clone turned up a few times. CDR3 coding DNA: TGTGCCAGCAGCCCGCCGGTACAGGAGAACACTGAAGCTTTCTTT. Translating gives CASSPPVQENTEAFF. The chain is built from TRBV7-9 and TRBJ1-1; possible D gene TRBD1, 5 bases. Germline V CDR1 and CDR2: SEHNR, FQNEAQ (reference sequence). The CDR3 length is 15 residues. The V and J ends lost 5 bases and 1 base respectively, with 14 bases between them.

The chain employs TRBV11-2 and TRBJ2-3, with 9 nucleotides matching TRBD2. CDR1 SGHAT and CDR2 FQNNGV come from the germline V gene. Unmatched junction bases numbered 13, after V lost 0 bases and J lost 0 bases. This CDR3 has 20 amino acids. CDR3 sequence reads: CASSLDALAGLLSSTDTQYF. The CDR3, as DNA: TGTGCCAGCAGCTTAGATGCCCTAGCGGGGCTTCTATCTAGCACAGATACGCAGTATTTT.

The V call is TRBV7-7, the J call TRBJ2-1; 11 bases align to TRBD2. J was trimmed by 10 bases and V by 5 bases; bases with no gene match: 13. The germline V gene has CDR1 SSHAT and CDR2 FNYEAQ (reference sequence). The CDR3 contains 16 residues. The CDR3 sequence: CASSLSPSGRFDEQFF. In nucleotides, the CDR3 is TGTGCCAGCAGCCTAAGCCCTAGCGGGAGGTTTGACGAGCAGTTCTTC. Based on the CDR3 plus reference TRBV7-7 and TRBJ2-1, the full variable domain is GAGVSQSPRYKVTKRGQDVTLRCDPISSHATLYWYQQALGQGPEFLTYFNYEAQPDKSGLPSDRFSAERPEGSISTLTIQRTEQRDSAMYRCASSLSPSGRFDEQFFGPGTRLTVL.

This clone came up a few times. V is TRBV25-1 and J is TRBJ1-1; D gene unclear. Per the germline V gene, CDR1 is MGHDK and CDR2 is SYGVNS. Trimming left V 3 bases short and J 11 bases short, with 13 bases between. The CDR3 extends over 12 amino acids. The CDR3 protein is CASSEGAVAAFF. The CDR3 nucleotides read TGTGCCAGCAGTGAGGGTGCGGTGGCTGCTTTCTTT.

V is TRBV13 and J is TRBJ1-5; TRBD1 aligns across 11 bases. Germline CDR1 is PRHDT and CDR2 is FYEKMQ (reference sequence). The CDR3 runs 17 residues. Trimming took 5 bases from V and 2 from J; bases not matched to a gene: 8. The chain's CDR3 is CASSPRGQGGGNQPQHF. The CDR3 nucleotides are TGTGCCAGCAGCCCTCGGGGACAGGGGGGAGGCAATCAGCCCCAGCATTTT.

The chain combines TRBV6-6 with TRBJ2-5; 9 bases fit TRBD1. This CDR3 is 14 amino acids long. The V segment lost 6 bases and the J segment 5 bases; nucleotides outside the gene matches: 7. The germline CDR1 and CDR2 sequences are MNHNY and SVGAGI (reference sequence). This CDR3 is CASSTTGGRETQYF. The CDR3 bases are TGTGCCAGCAGCACCACAGGGGGCAGGGAGACCCAGTACTTC.

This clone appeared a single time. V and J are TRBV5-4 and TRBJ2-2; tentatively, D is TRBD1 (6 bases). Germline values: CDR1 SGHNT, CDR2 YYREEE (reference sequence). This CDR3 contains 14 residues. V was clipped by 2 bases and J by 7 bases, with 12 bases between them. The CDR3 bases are TGTGCCAGCAGCTTTTTACAGGGCGGCGGGGAGCTGTTTTTT. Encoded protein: CASSFLQGGGELFF.

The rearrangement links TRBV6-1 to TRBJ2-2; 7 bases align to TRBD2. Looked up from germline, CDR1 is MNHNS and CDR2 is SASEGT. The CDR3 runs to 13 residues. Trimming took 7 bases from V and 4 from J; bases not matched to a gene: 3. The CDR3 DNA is TGTGCCAGCATGCGGGAGTTCACCGGGGAGCTGTTTTTT. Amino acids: CASMREFTGELFF.

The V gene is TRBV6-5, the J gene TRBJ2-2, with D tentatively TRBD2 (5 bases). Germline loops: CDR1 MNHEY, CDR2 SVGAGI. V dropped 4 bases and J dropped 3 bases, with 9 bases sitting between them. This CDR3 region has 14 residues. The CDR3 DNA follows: TGTGCCAGCAGTTTTTTAGCGTACACCGGGGAGCTGTTTTTT. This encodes CASSFLAYTGELFF.

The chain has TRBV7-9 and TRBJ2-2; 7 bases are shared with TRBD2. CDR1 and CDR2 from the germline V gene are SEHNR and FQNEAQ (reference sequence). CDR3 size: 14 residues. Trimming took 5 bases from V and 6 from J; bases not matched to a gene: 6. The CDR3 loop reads CASSRRGESGELFF. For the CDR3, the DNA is TGTGCCAGCAGCCGCCGGGGGGAGTCCGGGGAGCTGTTTTTT.

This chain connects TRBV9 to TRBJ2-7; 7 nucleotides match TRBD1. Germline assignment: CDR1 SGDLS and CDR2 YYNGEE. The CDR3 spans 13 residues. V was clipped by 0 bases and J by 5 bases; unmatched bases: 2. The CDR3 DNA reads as TGTGCCAGCAGCGTAGGACAGGGCCACGAGCAGTACTTC. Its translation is CASSVGQGHEQYF.

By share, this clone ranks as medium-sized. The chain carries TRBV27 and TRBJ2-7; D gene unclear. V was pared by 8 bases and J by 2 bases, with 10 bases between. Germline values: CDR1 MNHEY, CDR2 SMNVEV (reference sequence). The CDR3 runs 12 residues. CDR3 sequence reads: CASPIIAYEQYF. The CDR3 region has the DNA TGTGCCAGCCCTATCATAGCCTACGAGCAGTACTTC.

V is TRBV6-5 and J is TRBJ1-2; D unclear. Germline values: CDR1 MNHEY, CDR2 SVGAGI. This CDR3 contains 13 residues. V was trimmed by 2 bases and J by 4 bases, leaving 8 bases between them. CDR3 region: CASSYGLSYGYTF. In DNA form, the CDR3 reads TGTGCCAGCAGTTACGGACTGAGCTATGGCTACACCTTC.

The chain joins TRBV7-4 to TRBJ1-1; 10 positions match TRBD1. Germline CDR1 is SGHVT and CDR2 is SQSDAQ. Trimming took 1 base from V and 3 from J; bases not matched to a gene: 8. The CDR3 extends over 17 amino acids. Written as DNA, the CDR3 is TGTGCCAGCAGCTTAGTGGGACAAGGGACAGGGGACACTGAAGCTTTCTTT. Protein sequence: CASSLVGQGTGDTEAFF. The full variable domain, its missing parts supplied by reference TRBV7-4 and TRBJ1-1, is GAGVSQSPRYKVAKRGRDVALRCDSISGHVTLYWYRQTLGQGSEVLTYSQSDAQRDKSGRPSGRFSAERPERSVSTLKIQRTEQGDSAVYLCASSLVGQGTGDTEAFFGQGTRLTVV.

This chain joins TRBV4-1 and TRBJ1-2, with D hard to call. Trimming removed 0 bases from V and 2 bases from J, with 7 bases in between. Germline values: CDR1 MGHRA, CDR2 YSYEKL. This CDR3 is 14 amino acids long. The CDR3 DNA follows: TGCGCCAGCAGCCAAGATCAGGTGAACTATGGCTACACCTTC. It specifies CASSQDQVNYGYTF.

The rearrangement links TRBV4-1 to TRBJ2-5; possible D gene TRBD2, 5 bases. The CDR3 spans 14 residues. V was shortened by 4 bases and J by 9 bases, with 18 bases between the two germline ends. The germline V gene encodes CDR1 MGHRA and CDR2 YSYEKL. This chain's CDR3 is CASSRGIPNVAQYF. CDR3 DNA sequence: TGCGCCAGCAGCCGAGGGATTCCGAATGTGGCCCAGTACTTC.